These 23 T cell receptor beta chains came from one sample sequenced in a study of blood T cell repertoires in COVID-19 (TCRdb year 2020). Library generation was performed with the immunoSEQ multiplex PCR assay. TCRdb obtained this table from immuneACCESS and retained in-frame rearrangements with V and J assigned. These tables miss some clones; where compared with another copy, unresolved V genes account for less than half of the shortfall, and the remainder is unexplained. The sample table contains around 60,000 clones; only one count was recorded for 88% of them. Clones ranked in the top ten supply about 3.9% of the sample. The specimen sequenced was peripheral blood. All receptors come from a human donor in a cohort sampled during active COVID-19.

This CDR3 reads CASSLPGLAYEQYF. Here the CDR3 DNA reads TGTGCCAGCAGCTTACCCGGACTAGCCTACGAGCAGTACTTC. J is TRBJ2-7 and V is TRBV7-9, with 7 nucleotides matching TRBD2. Losses at the gene ends were 2 bases for V and 2 bases for J; bases not matched to a gene: 3. From germline, CDR1 is SEHNR and CDR2 FQNEAQ (reference sequence). The CDR3 has 14 amino acids.

The V and J genes are TRBV7-9 and TRBJ2-1, with a possible D match to TRBD1 (5 bases). With 4 bases removed from V and 5 bases from J, the gap between germline ends came to 6 bases. The CDR3 is made up of 12 amino acids. Germline CDR1 SEHNR, CDR2 FQNEAQ (reference sequence). The CDR3 bases are TGTGCCAGCAGCTGGGGCGACAATGAGCAGTTCTTC. It yields the protein CASSWGDNEQFF.

The J gene is TRBJ1-5, the V gene TRBV19; 8 bases are shared with TRBD1. With V trimmed by 0 bases and J by 5 bases, 6 bases remained unmatched. Germline V CDR1 and CDR2: LNHDA, SQIVND (reference sequence). This CDR3 spans 16 amino acids. CDR3 sequence reads: CASSIDRQGTDQPQHF. CDR3 DNA sequence: TGTGCCAGTAGTATAGACCGACAGGGGACGGATCAGCCCCAGCATTTT.

The gene calls are TRBV18 and TRBJ1-6, with 7 positions matching TRBD1. Germline loops: CDR1 KGHSH, CDR2 LQKENI. CDR3 size: 16 residues. The ends lost 1 base at V and 8 bases at J; junction bases unmatched: 8. The DNA for the CDR3 is TGTGCCAGCTCACCACGTACAGGGGAGGTTGATTCACCCCTCCACTTT. Translation: CASSPRTGEVDSPLHF.

The rearrangement joins TRBV2 to TRBJ2-7; D gene ambiguous. In germline, CDR1 is SNHLY, CDR2 FYNNEI. There are 15 residues in the CDR3. V shed 1 base and J shed 0 bases, with 10 bases lying between them. The CDR3, as DNA: TGTGCCAGCAGTGAAGATGTGGCCAGCTCCTACGAGCAGTACTTC. Amino acids: CASSEDVASSYEQYF.

The chain links TRBV5-5 to TRBJ1-1; a possible D gene is TRBD1 (5 bases). Germline CDR1 SGHKS, CDR2 YYEKEE (reference sequence). This CDR3 has 15 residues. The ends were cut back, 4 bases at V and 3 bases at J, with 16 bases in the middle. The CDR3 DNA reads as TGTGCCAGCAGCCCGCCAGGGCGCGTGGACACTGAAGCTTTCTTT. Its translation is CASSPPGRVDTEAFF.

The chain links TRBV5-1 to TRBJ2-2; D might be TRBD1 (6 bases). The ends were cut back, 2 bases at V and 0 bases at J, with 20 bases in the middle. This CDR3 spans 19 amino acids. CDR1 and CDR2 from the germline V gene are SGHRS and YFSETQ. The CDR3 DNA follows: TGCGCCAGCAGCTTTTTGGGCCAACACAGGGTTCCGAACACCGGGGAGCTGTTTTTT. Translated: CASSFLGQHRVPNTGELFF.

V and J are TRBV4-1 and TRBJ2-7; no clear D gene. V gave up 1 base and J gave up 7 bases, with 14 bases separating them. CDR1 and CDR2 from the germline V gene are MGHRA and YSYEKL. This CDR3 has 14 amino acids. CDR3 in amino acids: CASSQAVGAWEQYF. CDR3 nucleotides: TGCGCCAGCAGCCAAGCCGTTGGAGCTTGGGAGCAGTACTTC.

This rearrangement joins TRBV15 to TRBJ2-1; no reliable D call. There are 13 residues in the CDR3. V was trimmed by 0 bases and J by 8 bases, leaving 8 bases between them. Germline CDR1 LNHNV, CDR2 YYDKDF (reference sequence). CDR3 sequence reads: CATSRDRVHEQFF. CDR3 sequence (DNA): TGTGCCACCAGCAGAGATCGAGTTCATGAGCAGTTCTTC.

This chain joins TRBV19 and TRBJ2-7; a weak D match, TRBD1 (6 bases). Germline assignment: CDR1 LNHDA and CDR2 SQIVND (reference sequence). The CDR3 runs 14 residues. The germline V and J ends were trimmed by 3 bases and 3 bases, with 12 bases remaining between them. CDR3 nucleotides: TGTGCCAGTAGTATTAGGGACACCTTCTACGAGCAGTACTTC. Its translation: CASSIRDTFYEQYF.

The chain has TRBV3-1 (or the pseudogene TRBV3-2) and TRBJ2-2; possible D gene TRBD1, 6 bases. V was cut by 6 bases and J by 3 bases, with 20 bases left in between. The V gene's germline CDR1 is LGHDT and CDR2 YNNKEL (reference sequence). The CDR3 runs to 17 residues. The CDR3 spells CASSHTRQARDTGELFF. The CDR3, as DNA: TGTGCCAGCAGTCACACTCGACAGGCGAGAGACACCGGGGAGCTGTTTTTT.

This chain joins TRBV19 and TRBJ1-2, with D perhaps matching TRBD1 (5 bases). Germline lookup yields CDR1 LNHDA and CDR2 SQIVND (reference sequence). The CDR3 loop spans 16 amino acids. Trimming cost V 6 bases and J 2 bases, with 19 bases left between them. The CDR3 sequence: CASRTPRVQVNYGYTF. The CDR3 bases are TGTGCCAGTAGGACACCCAGGGTGCAAGTAAACTATGGCTACACCTTC.

This clone was observed a handful of times. The V and J genes are TRBV11-2 and TRBJ2-7, with a possible D match to TRBD2 (5 bases). Germline V lookup: CDR1 SGHAT, CDR2 FQNNGV. With 7 bases removed from V and 3 bases from J, the gap between germline ends came to 13 bases. CDR3 length equals 13 residues. CDR3 residues: CASNSFGSYEQYF. Here the CDR3 DNA reads TGTGCCAGCAACTCCTTTGGGAGCTACGAGCAGTACTTC.

The chain has TRBV21-1 and TRBJ1-3; the tabulated D call, TRBD1, remains unverified against the DNA. TRBV21-1 is shown as a pseudogene. The CDR3 is 16 amino acids. CDR3 coding DNA: TGTGCCAGCAGCGGAGGACGGGACAGCTCTGGAAACACCATATATTTT. This translates into CASSGGRDSSGNTIYF.

J is TRBJ1-1 and V is TRBV19; D is possibly TRBD1 (5 bases). The germline V gene has CDR1 LNHDA and CDR2 SQIVND (reference sequence). CDR3 length: 13 amino acids. V was cut by 4 bases and J by 5 bases, with 11 bases left in between. The DNA of the CDR3 is TGTGCCAGTAGTAGTGGAGGGGAAACTGAAGCTTTCTTT. The encoded protein is CASSSGGETEAFF. The whole variable domain, filled in from reference TRBV19 and TRBJ1-1, reads DGGITQSPKYLFRKEGQNVTLSCEQNLNHDAMYWYRQDPGQGLRLIYYSQIVNDFQKGDIAEGYSVSREKKESFPLTVTSAQKNPTAFYLCASSSGGETEAFFGQGTRLTVV.

This chain joins TRBV4-1 and TRBJ1-2; the match to TRBD1 covers 10 bases. V was pared by 0 bases and J by 8 bases, with 0 bases of the junction left unmatched. The CDR3 spans 13 residues. Per germline, CDR1 MGHRA and CDR2 YSYEKL. The chain's CDR3 is CASSQETGGGYTF. For the CDR3, the DNA is TGCGCCAGCAGCCAAGAGACAGGGGGCGGCTACACCTTC.

The V and J genes are TRBV6-5 and TRBJ2-3, with D possibly matching TRBD2 (5 bases). V dropped 7 bases and J dropped 0 bases, with 14 bases sitting between them. This CDR3 region has 15 residues. Germline V CDR1 and CDR2: MNHEY, SVGAGI. The CDR3 is CASTSGIASTDTQYF. CDR3 bases: TGTGCCAGCACCTCCGGGATAGCTAGCACAGATACGCAGTATTTT.

This clone was observed once. The rearrangement links TRBV11-2 to TRBJ2-7, with a weak D call TRBD1 (6 bases). Germline CDR1 and CDR2: SGHAT and FQNNGV. The CDR3 extends over 14 amino acids. V was pared by 5 bases and J by 2 bases, with 13 bases between. The CDR3, as DNA: TGTGCCAGCAGCCCTTGGGGGCAGCCCTACGAGCAGTACTTC. Encoded protein: CASSPWGQPYEQYF.

The gene calls are TRBV5-1 and TRBJ2-7; 7 bases agree with TRBD1. J lost 2 bases, V lost 5 bases, and 4 bases had no gene match. Germline V gene lookup returns CDR1 SGHRS and CDR2 YFSETQ. This CDR3 is 13 amino acids long. CDR3: CASSRQGTYEQYF. CDR3 nucleotide sequence: TGCGCCAGCAGTCGACAGGGAACCTACGAGCAGTACTTC.

This clone was counted once. The CDR3 sequence is CASSYHTEQHSPLHF. The DNA for the CDR3 is TGTGCCAGCAGCTACCACACGGAACAGCATTCACCCCTCCACTTT. The chain joins TRBV25-1 to TRBJ1-6; D ambiguous. The CDR3 sequence is 15 residues long. Germline assignment: CDR1 MGHDK and CDR2 SYGVNS. Trimming removed 6 bases at V and 8 bases at J, with 17 bases between.

V usage is TRBV5-1 and J usage is TRBJ2-7; TRBD2 aligns across 7 bases. V shed 5 bases and J 0 bases; nucleotides not matched to a gene: 8. CDR3 size: 15 residues. In germline, CDR1 is SGHRS, CDR2 YFSETQ. This chain's CDR3 is CASRGEGGSSYEQYF. For the CDR3, the DNA is TGCGCCAGCAGGGGAGAGGGCGGGAGCTCCTACGAGCAGTACTTC.

This chain joins TRBV20-1 and TRBJ2-1, with 8 bases that match TRBD2. Germline V CDR1 and CDR2: DFQATT, SNEGSKA (reference sequence). J was trimmed by 2 bases and V by 3 bases; bases with no gene match: 3. The CDR3 spans 14 residues. The CDR3, as DNA: TGCAGTGCTAGTTCGGGGGGGGCCTACAATGAGCAGTTCTTC. Translated, it gives CSASSGGAYNEQFF.

V gene TRBV29-1 combines with J gene TRBJ1-1, with 9 bases that match TRBD1. CDR1 and CDR2 (germline): SQVTM, ANQGSEA. V lost 3 bases, J lost 0 bases, and 14 bases stayed unmatched. CDR3 length equals 18 residues. The CDR3 is CSVEGTGIKKSLNTEAFF. CDR3 sequence (DNA): TGCAGCGTTGAGGGGACAGGGATCAAAAAATCCCTGAACACTGAAGCTTTCTTT.